This T cell receptor (beta chain) is drawn from a study of shared clonotypes between healthy human individuals (TCRdb year 2020). Study-wide context: Three men and two women, aged 18 to 49 years, made up the cohort. For each donor, three plates each were used for CD4 naive and CD4 memory, two plates were used for CD8 naive, and one plate was used for CD8 memory. Libraries were prepared and TCR repertoires were sequenced by different laboratories using diverse techniques, in order to increase sequencing depth and limit assay-specific biases. Per donor, leukapheresis produced somewhere between about 0.94 and 10 billion PBMCs. Blood TCR repertoires of about five healthy adults were deeply sequenced to estimate repertoire size and the extent of clonotype sharing between individuals.

TCR CDR3 regions were amplified from genomic DNA by multiplex PCR using the deep immunoSEQ assay. Extracted genomic DNA from each cell subset was distributed evenly across all wells of several immunoSEQ 96-well plates, and each plate was treated as a replicate. Each replicate PCR for sorted subsets received approximately 200 ng genomic DNA, equal to about 30,000 T cell genomes. Purified libraries were quantified with a Qubit 3.0 fluorometer, sized on a Bioanalyzer 2100, and re-quantified with the KAPA Library Quantification kit. Each immunoSEQ 96-well plate was sequenced on its own single-read 150-cycle Illumina NextSeq 550 flow cell. The paper's processing steps were these. Because only junctional sequences without quality scores were contained in the immunoSEQ output, filtering matching that applied to full-length reads could not be performed. To assign V/J genes and CDR3, sequences were annotated using PyIR, a Python wrapper for IgBLAST v1.9, with IMGT germline references. Reads were filtered out if the reads had weak V/J assignments (E-value above 1e-6), no CDR3, stop codons, out-of-frame junctions, or ambiguous translated residues. V3J clonotypes were defined as sequences sharing an identical inferred V gene, J gene, and CDR3 amino acid sequence. The percentage overlap between two repertoires was calculated by dividing the number of shared unique clonotypes by the size of the smaller repertoire. Three approaches were used to assess repertoire richness: RTK rarefaction, the Chao1 estimator, and Recon v2.1 estimates of unobserved clonotypes. For all TCRbeta clonotypes obtained by the gDNA method from a handful of donors, generation probabilities were computed with OLGA. Entries here come from immuneACCESS through TCRdb and include only in-frame sequences with V and J called. Some clones fail to appear in such tables; in the studies checked, an unresolved V gene covers under half of the shortfall, and the cause of the remainder is unknown. V and J calls and clone size follow that table, whereas D and trimming were derived from the DNA. This sample gives under 600,000 clones in total; more than 95% of them show up just once. Of the sample, about 0.068% falls within the top ten clones.

Results the study describes overall, beyond this receptor: Based on pairwise subsampling, the degree of clonotype sharing among donors was expected to be affected by sequencing depth. Because the study included only a small number of donors, the genetic and exposure-history diversity represented was limited. Naive subsets generally had larger estimated clonotype richness than memory subsets. Only blood was sampled, and tissue TCR repertoires likely differ from those in blood. Higher generation probabilities were observed for clonotypes shared by all four sorted-subset donors than for non-shared clonotypes. When several donors were compared, the shared fraction of clonotypes was around 4.6% for naive CD4, about 4% for naive CD8, roughly 2.3% for memory CD4, and about 0.36% for memory CD8. Rarefaction of sorted-subset datasets indicated incomplete sequencing despite the large sequencing depth.

V is cut back by 5 bases and J by 4 bases, with 7 bases in the junction unmatched. The CDR3, cysteine through phenylalanine, is 15 amino acids long. The retained sequence is limited to the CDR3, 45 bases, with the frame set at the first base. The germline V gene provides CDR1 SQVTM and CDR2 ANQGSEA. About this clone: What this receptor recognizes is not known. No base-level quality is on record; no much larger clone is a single base apart.

Healthy HIV-negative adults with no recently reported acute infections or vaccinations were included as donors. Every donor was a Caucasian adult residing in Nashville, Tennessee, USA. CD4+ T cells were enriched by magnetic negative selection, after which naive cells were positively selected on CD45RA and the negative fraction was taken as the memory subset. Blood was obtained by leukapheresis, after which PBMCs were separated by Ficoll-Histopaque density gradient centrifugation and cryopreserved in liquid nitrogen vapor phase. Analytical flow cytometry was used to check the purity and quantity of each magnetically sorted T cell population. Genomic DNA was isolated from each sorted fraction and quantified by UV absorbance on a Nanodrop 2000c.

This clonotype originated in a woman aged 25 to 39 in good health. Sequenced: naive CD4+ T cells sorted from blood. The cell subset or site label corresponds to: CD45RA+ positively selected. The chain links TRBV29-1 with TRBJ1-4; 10 nucleotides in the junction match TRBD1. The nucleotides are TGCAGCGTTCCCAGACAGGGGGCCGGTAATGAAAAACTGTTTTTT. Translated, this gives CSVPRQGAGNEKLFF.